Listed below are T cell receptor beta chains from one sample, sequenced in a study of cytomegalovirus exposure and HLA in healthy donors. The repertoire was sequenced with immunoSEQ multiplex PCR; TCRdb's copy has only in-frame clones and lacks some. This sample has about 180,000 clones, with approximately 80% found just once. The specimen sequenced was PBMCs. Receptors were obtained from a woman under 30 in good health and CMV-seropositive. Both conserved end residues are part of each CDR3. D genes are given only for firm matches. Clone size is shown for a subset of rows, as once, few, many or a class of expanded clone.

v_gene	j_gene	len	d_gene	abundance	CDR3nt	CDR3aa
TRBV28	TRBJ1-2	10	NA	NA	TGTGCCAGCAGCTATAAAGGCTACACCTTC	CASSYKGYTF
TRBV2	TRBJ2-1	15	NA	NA	TGTGCCATCGCACGCCTCAGCGGGTTCTACAATGAGCAGTTCTTC	CAIARLSGFYNEQFF
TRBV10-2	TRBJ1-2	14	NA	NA	TGCGCCAGCAGTGAGATGTCGGGGTTCCTTGGCTACACCTTC	CASSEMSGFLGYTF
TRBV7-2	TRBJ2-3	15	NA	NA	TGTGCCAGCAGCTTTGGAGGGGTGGGCCCCGATACGCAGTATTTT	CASSFGGVGPDTQYF
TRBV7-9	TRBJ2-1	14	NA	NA	TGTGCCAGCAGCCCCCGGACTGAGGTTGGTGAGCAGTTCTTC	CASSPRTEVGEQFF
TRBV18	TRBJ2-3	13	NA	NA	TGTGCCAGCTCACTGTCCTCGGGGGATACGCAGTATTTT	CASSLSSGDTQYF
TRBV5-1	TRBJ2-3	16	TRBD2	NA	TGCGCCAGCAGAAGAGGACGGGGGGGCGCGAAAGATACGCAGTATTTT	CASRRGRGGAKDTQYF
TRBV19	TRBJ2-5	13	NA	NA	TGTGCCAGTAGTAGAAGTGGGGGCGAGACCCAGTACTTC	CASSRSGGETQYF
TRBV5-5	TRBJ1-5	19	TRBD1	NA	TGTGCCAGCAGCTTGGCCTCCTATTCCGGGACAGGTCGCAATCAGCCCCAGCATTTT	CASSLASYSGTGRNQPQHF
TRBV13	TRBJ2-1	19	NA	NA	TGTGCCAGCAGCTTTACCGGTCTTTGGGGCCTGGGCACTGCAAGTGAGCAGTTCTTC	CASSFTGLWGLGTASEQFF
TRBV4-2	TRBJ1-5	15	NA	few	TGTGCCAGCAGCTTAAATCCAGGGGGCAATCAGCCCCAGCATTTT	CASSLNPGGNQPQHF
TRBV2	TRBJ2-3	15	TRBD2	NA	TGTGCCAGCAGCAGACTAGCGCGTCCTACAGATACGCAGTATTTT	CASSRLARPTDTQYF
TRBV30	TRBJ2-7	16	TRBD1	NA	TGTGCCTGGAGTCCAAAGACAGGGGCAATAATCTACGAGCAGTACTTC	CAWSPKTGAIIYEQYF
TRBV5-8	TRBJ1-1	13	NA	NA	TGTGCCAGCAGCTTGGGGAGGGACACTGAAGCTTTCTTT	CASSLGRDTEAFF
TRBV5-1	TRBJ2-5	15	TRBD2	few	TGCGCCAGCACCTCAACGGGGAGGGTCGAAGAGACCCAGTACTTC	CASTSTGRVEETQYF
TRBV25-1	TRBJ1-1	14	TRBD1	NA	TGTGCCAGCAGTGAATGGACAGGGGTTACTGAAGCTTTCTTT	CASSEWTGVTEAFF
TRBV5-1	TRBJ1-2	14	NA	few	TGCGCCAGCAGCTTGGCATCCAGTTACTATGGCTACACCTTC	CASSLASSYYGYTF
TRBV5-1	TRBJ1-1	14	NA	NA	TGCGCCAGCAGCTTGGTGGGGCAACTTGGCGAAGCTTTCTTT	CASSLVGQLGEAFF
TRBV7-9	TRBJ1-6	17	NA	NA	TGTGCCAGCAGCTTCTTGGACCCGGGGGATTATGATTCACCCCTCCACTTT	CASSFLDPGDYDSPLHF
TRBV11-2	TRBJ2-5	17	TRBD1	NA	TGTGCCAGCAGCCTCAGAGGGACAGGGTGGCTGAGGGAGACCCAGTACTTC	CASSLRGTGWLRETQYF
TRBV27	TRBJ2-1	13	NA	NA	TGTGCCAGCAGGGGGGGTGAGTCCAATGAGCAGTTCTTC	CASRGGESNEQFF
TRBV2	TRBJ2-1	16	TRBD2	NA	TGTGCCAGCCATACTCTAGCGGGGGGATCGTACAATGAGCAGTTCTTC	CASHTLAGGSYNEQFF
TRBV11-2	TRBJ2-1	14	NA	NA	TGTGCCAGCAGCTTGCAGGGATCCTACAATGAGCAGTTCTTC	CASSLQGSYNEQFF
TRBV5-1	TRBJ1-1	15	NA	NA	TGCGCCAGCAGCTTGGCTCTGGGGAGGAACACTGAAGCTTTCTTT	CASSLALGRNTEAFF
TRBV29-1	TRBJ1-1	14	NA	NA	TGCAGCGTTCTCCCTACCGAGAGAAACACTGAAGCTTTCTTT	CSVLPTERNTEAFF
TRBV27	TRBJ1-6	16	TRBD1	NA	TGTGCCAGCAGGACAGGGGTTAACTCCTATAATTCACCCCTCCACTTT	CASRTGVNSYNSPLHF
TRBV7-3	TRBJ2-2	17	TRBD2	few	TGTGCCAGCAGCTTAGGTGGGAGCGGGACGAACACCGGGGAGCTGTTTTTT	CASSLGGSGTNTGELFF
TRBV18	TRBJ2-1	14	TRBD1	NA	TGTGCCAGCTTACAGGGGGGCACCTACAATGAGCAGTTCTTC	CASLQGGTYNEQFF
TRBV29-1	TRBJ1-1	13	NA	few	TGCAGCGTTGAACGGCGGTTGAACCCTGAAGCTTTCTTT	CSVERRLNPEAFF
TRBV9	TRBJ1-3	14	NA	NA	TGTGCCAGCAGCCGCGCTGCATCGGGAAACACCATATATTTT	CASSRAASGNTIYF
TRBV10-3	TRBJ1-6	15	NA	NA	TGTGCCATCAGGGGATGGGTCACCGAGGGATCACCCCTCCACTTT	CAIRGWVTEGSPLHF
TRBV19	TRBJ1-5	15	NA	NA	TGTGCCAGTAGTATAGATGCGGGAAGCAATCAGCCCCAGCATTTT	CASSIDAGSNQPQHF
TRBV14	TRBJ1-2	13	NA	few	TGTGCCAGCAGCCAAAGGAGTACCTATGGCTACACCTTC	CASSQRSTYGYTF
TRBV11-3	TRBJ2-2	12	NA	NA	TGTGCCAGCAGCTCACGAGTAGGGGAGCTGTTTTTT	CASSSRVGELFF
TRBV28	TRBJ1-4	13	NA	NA	TGTGCCAGCAGTTTGCGTTGGGGAGGGGAACTGTTTTTT	CASSLRWGGELFF
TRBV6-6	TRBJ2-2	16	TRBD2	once	TGTGCCAGCAGTCCGCCGAGGGCGGGGGGGCGCGGGGAGCTGTTTTTT	CASSPPRAGGRGELFF
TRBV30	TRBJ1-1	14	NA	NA	TGTGCCTGGAGGGGGGACTTCCCGAACACTGAAGCTTTCTTT	CAWRGDFPNTEAFF
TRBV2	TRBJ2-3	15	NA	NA	TGTGCCAGCAGTGAAGCGCGGGCCTCGGGAGATACGCAGTATTTT	CASSEARASGDTQYF
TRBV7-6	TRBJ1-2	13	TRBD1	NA	TGTGCCAGCAGCTCCAGGGGGCGTGAAGGCTACACCTTC	CASSSRGREGYTF
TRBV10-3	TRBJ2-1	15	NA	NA	TGTGCCATCAGTGATCTTGGGACTGGATACAATGAGCAGTTCTTC	CAISDLGTGYNEQFF
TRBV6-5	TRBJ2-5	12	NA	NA	TGTGCCAGCAGCCGTAGCTGGGAGACCCAGTACTTC	CASSRSWETQYF
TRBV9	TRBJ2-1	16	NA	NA	TGTGCCAGCAGCGTAGTGCGGAACGAACGGTACAATGAGCAGTTCTTC	CASSVVRNERYNEQFF
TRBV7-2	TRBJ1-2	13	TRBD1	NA	TGTGCCAGCAGGCCCACAGGGGACTATGGCTACACCTTC	CASRPTGDYGYTF
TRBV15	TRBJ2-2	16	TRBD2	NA	TGTGCCACCAGCGGCCCTGGGAGGGCGGGCACCGGGGAGCTGTTTTTT	CATSGPGRAGTGELFF
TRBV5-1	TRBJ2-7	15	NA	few	TGCGCCAGCAGTTCCACAGGGTTCGGGTCCTACGAGCAGTACTTC	CASSSTGFGSYEQYF
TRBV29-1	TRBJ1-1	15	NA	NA	TGCAGCGCCAAGCGGGAGTGGGGAGGGGGCACTGAAGCTTTCTTT	CSAKREWGGGTEAFF
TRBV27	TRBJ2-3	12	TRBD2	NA	TGTGCCACTAAACTAGCGGGAGATACGCAGTATTTT	CATKLAGDTQYF
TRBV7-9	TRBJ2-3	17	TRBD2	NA	TGTGCCAGCAGGCCTGCTCGGTCTAGCGGAACAAGGGATACGCAGTATTTT	CASRPARSSGTRDTQYF
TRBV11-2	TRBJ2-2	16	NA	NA	TGTGCCAGCAGCTTAGGAACTAGCTGGAACACCGGGGAGCTGTTTTTT	CASSLGTSWNTGELFF
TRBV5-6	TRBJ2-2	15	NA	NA	TGTGCCAGCAGGGGACACCCAGGGGACCCCGGGGAGCTGTTTTTT	CASRGHPGDPGELFF
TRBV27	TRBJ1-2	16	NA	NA	TGTGCCAGCAGTTCATACTGGGGCTCTCAGGTGTATGGCTACACCTTC	CASSSYWGSQVYGYTF